This TCR beta chain was obtained from a study of CXCR3-negative and CXCR3-positive naive CD8 T cells. The wider study: Every library held about 1.5 +/- 0.3 million TRB reads, and the total came to around 140 million. The study, taken as a whole, reports: Against CXCR3-negative naive cells, CXCR3-positive naive cells showed more hydrophobic TRB CDR3s.

All TRB cDNA libraries came from 5' RACE performed with UMI labels. From the 5' RACE reads, TCRdb lists one entry per CDR3 protein and no DNA. The sample has about 92,000 distinct CDR3 sequences, and its top ten clones hold approximately 0.82%. The CDR3 consists of 13 residues. Germline CDR1 is MDHEN and CDR2 is SYDVKM. With respect to this clonotype: Its antigen is currently unknown.

The TCR was taken from a human donor in good health. Some clones in this sample may be carry-over from other donors' samples. The sequencing sample was made of naive CXCR3+ CD8+ T cells from blood. Sample subset: CD45RO-CCR7+CD27+CD95- naive CD8+ T cells expressing CXCR3 (TNR3+). The rearrangement joins TRBV28 to TRBJ1-3. The CDR3 is CASRPNRRNTIYF. Based on the CDR3 plus reference TRBV28 and TRBJ1-3, the full variable domain is DVKVTQSSRYLVKRTGEKVFLECVQDMDHENMFWYRQDPGLGLRLIYFSYDVKMKEKGDIPEGYSVSREKKERFSLILESASTNQTSMYLCASRPNRRNTIYFGEGSWLTVV.